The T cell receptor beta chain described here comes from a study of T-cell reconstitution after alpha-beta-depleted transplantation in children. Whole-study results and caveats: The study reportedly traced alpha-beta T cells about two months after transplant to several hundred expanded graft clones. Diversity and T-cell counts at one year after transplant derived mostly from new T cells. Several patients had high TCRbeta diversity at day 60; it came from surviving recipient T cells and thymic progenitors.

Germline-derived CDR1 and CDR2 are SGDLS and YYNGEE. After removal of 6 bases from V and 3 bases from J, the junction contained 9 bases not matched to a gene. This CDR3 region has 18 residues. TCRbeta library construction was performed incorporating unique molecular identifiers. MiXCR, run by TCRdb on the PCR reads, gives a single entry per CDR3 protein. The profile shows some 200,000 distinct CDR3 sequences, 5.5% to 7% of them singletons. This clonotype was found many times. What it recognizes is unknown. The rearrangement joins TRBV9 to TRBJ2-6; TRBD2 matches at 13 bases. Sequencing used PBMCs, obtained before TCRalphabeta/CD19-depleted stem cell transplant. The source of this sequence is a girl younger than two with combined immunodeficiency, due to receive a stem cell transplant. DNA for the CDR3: TGTGCCAGCACTCCCGGACTAGCGGGAGTCTATGGGGCCAACGTCCTGACTTTC. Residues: CASTPGLAGVYGANVLTF.